This T cell receptor (beta chain) appears in the sequencing data of a study of tumor-infiltrating T cells and Merkel cell polyomavirus. As for the study in general: The T cells studied were CD8+ and recognized the Merkel cell polyomavirus KLL epitope.

This CDR3 contains 14 residues. The J segment lost 1 base and the V segment lost 8 bases, leaving 6 bases of the junction unmatched. The V gene's germline CDR1 is MRHNA and CDR2 SNTAGT. All patients' tumors stained robustly positive for Merkel cell polyomavirus Large T antigen by immunohistochemistry. TCRdb's copy holds only in-frame clones and misses some; the assay was immunoSEQ multiplex PCR. This table has 25,000 or so clones, around 90% appearing once. This TCR was sampled from a man in his fifties or sixties with Merkel cell carcinoma. The chain links TRBV6-4 to TRBJ1-1; 8 positions match TRBD1. Sequencing was performed on lymph node tissue. This CDR3 reads CASRRQGWNTEAFF. CDR3 DNA sequence: TGTGCCAGCCGGAGACAGGGGTGGAACACTGAAGCTTTCTTT.